The rows below give T cell receptor beta chains drawn from one sample of a study of blood T cell repertoires in COVID-19. The protocol was immunoSEQ multiplex PCR, while the TCRdb copy is restricted to in-frame clones and leaves out a portion. The sample carries roughly 160,000 clones, around 80% recorded once. Sequencing used peripheral blood. Receptors were obtained from a woman between 65 and 79 years old who had recovered from COVID-19. Both conserved end residues are part of each CDR3. A D gene is named only where the DNA matches it firmly. Only part of the rows carry a size: once, few, many, or a class if the clone is expanded.

J gene | CDR3 length | V gene | D gene | clone size | CDR3 protein | CDR3 DNA
TRBJ1-2 | 13 | TRBV5-6 | NA | NA | CASSLNRNYGYTF | TGTGCCAGCAGCTTGAACAGAAACTATGGCTACACCTTC
TRBJ2-2 | 15 | TRBV5-1 | NA | NA | CASSTEGGRSGELFF | TGCGCCAGCAGTACTGAGGGGGGGCGCTCCGGGGAGCTGTTTTTT
TRBJ1-4 | 17 | TRBV25-1 | TRBD1 | once | CASSAAGRQGAWEKLFF | TGTGCCAGCAGTGCCGCCGGGCGGCAGGGGGCTTGGGAAAAACTGTTTTTT
TRBJ1-4 | 14 | TRBV30 | TRBD1 | NA | CAWSRDRGGEKLFF | TGTGCCTGGAGTAGGGACAGGGGCGGTGAAAAACTGTTTTTT
TRBJ2-3 | 15 | TRBV5-1 | TRBD2 | NA | CASSLGLAGGGTQYF | TGCGCCAGCAGCTTGGGGCTAGCGGGCGGGGGTACGCAGTATTTT
TRBJ1-2 | 15 | TRBV6-1 | NA | NA | CASSETGPLNYGYTF | TGTGCCAGCAGTGAAACTGGGCCGCTAAACTATGGCTACACCTTC
TRBJ1-1 | 15 | TRBV7-2 | NA | NA | CASSLRGPPGTEAFF | TGTGCCAGCAGCTTAAGGGGTCCCCCGGGTACTGAAGCTTTCTTT
TRBJ1-5 | 15 | TRBV7-9 | TRBD1 | NA | CASSLTGQVNQPQHF | TGTGCCAGCAGCCTTACGGGACAGGTCAATCAGCCCCAGCATTTT
TRBJ1-1 | 13 | TRBV7-2 | NA | NA | CASSLGGSTEAFF | TGTGCCAGCAGCTTGGGAGGTAGCACTGAAGCTTTCTTT
TRBJ2-1 | 14 | TRBV6-5 | NA | NA | CASRPVGAYNEQFF | TGTGCCAGCAGGCCGGTCGGAGCCTACAATGAGCAGTTCTTC